This TCR beta chain was sequenced for a study of cytomegalovirus exposure and HLA in healthy donors. Sequencing used immunoSEQ multiplex PCR; TCRdb keeps in-frame clones, though not all of them. The sample includes 250,000 to 300,000 clones, around 86% of them seen just once. The donors were members of the validation cohort, which comprised under 150 subjects and was separate from the first cohort of around 700 subjects. Germline-derived CDR1 and CDR2 are SGHRS and YFSETQ. The CDR3 spans 18 residues. V lost 4 bases and J lost 3; bases outside the gene matches: 13. The sequenced material came from PBMCs. The sequence was obtained from a woman under 30 in good health and CMV-seronegative. This chain uses TRBV5-1 with TRBJ2-3; TRBD2 matches at 11 bases. The CDR3 loop reads CASSPQPSSGGVTDTQYF. CDR3 nucleotides: TGCGCCAGCAGCCCACAACCCAGTAGCGGGGGGGTAACAGATACGCAGTATTTT. The full variable domain, in which reference TRBV5-1 and TRBJ2-3 provide the parts outside the CDR3, is KAGVTQTPRYLIKTRGQQVTLSCSPISGHRSVSWYQQTPGQGLQFLFEYFSETQRNKGNFPGRFSGRQFSNSRSEMNVSTLELGDSALYLCASSPQPSSGGVTDTQYFGPGTRLTVL.